A single sample is the source of the 29 T cell receptor beta chains below, sequenced in a study of T cells after yellow fever vaccination. TCRdb re-called the 5' RACE reads through MiXCR, storing one row per CDR3 protein. The sample holds 340,000 or so distinct CDR3 sequences; 12% are singletons and the top ten take 3.2%. Sequenced material: CD4+ T cells sorted from PBMCs, taken 15 days after the yellow fever booster vaccination. These receptors originate from a man aged 18 to 35 who received the YFV17D yellow fever vaccine.

A few counts support this clonotype. This chain joins TRBV5-4 and TRBJ2-5, with 7 bases fitting TRBD2. The germline gives CDR1 SGHNT, CDR2 YYREEE (reference sequence). This CDR3 is built from 14 residues. V lost 5 bases and J lost 2; bases outside the gene matches: 6. DNA of the CDR3: TGTGCCAGCAGTGCAGCGGGGACTCAAGAGACCCAGTACTTC. Its translation: CASSAAGTQETQYF.

This clonotype turned up a few times. The V gene is TRBV6-5, the J gene TRBJ2-7, with TRBD2 matching 9 bases. The germline V gene encodes CDR1 MNHEY and CDR2 SVGAGI. After removal of 2 bases from V and 0 bases from J, the junction contained 2 bases not matched to a gene. The CDR3 length is 15 residues. The CDR3 nucleotides read TGTGCCAGCAGTTACCTAGCGGGGCACTCCTACGAGCAGTACTTC. Translating it yields CASSYLAGHSYEQYF.

In its sample, this clonotype was seen a few times. The chain recombines TRBV18 with TRBJ2-7; a possible D gene is TRBD1 (6 bases). The CDR3 totals 13 residues. Germline CDR1 KGHSH, CDR2 LQKENI. Trimming shortened V by 5 bases and J by 9 bases, and 17 bases separated the two germline ends. The CDR3 spells CASSAGAASGQYF. The CDR3 DNA reads as TGTGCCAGCTCAGCAGGGGCCGCATCGGGGCAGTACTTC. The variable domain in full, with the rest retrieved from reference TRBV18 and TRBJ2-7, is NAGVMQNPRHLVRRRGQEARLRCSPMKGHSHVYWYRQLPEEGLKFMVYLQKENIIDESGMPKERFSAEFPKEGPSILRIQQVVRGDSAAYFCASSAGAASGQYFGPGTRLTVT.

The V gene is TRBV24-1, the J gene TRBJ2-1; 9 bases line up with TRBD2. J gave up 5 bases and V 9 bases, and 4 bases lay outside the gene matches. Germline CDR1 is KGHDR and CDR2 is SFDVKD. The CDR3 totals 13 residues. CDR3 protein: CATGTSYNNEQFF. DNA for the CDR3: TGTGCCACCGGGACTAGCTATAACAATGAGCAGTTCTTC.

This clonotype was seen only a few times. The chain links TRBV15 to TRBJ2-7; D is unresolved. CDR1 and CDR2 (germline): LNHNV, YYDKDF (reference sequence). There are 14 residues in the CDR3. V was pared by 0 bases and J by 0 bases, with 6 bases between. The CDR3 DNA is TGTGCCACCAGCAGAGATGCTTTCTCCTACGAGCAGTACTTC. Protein sequence: CATSRDAFSYEQYF.

This clonotype was detected ten times or more. The chain combines TRBV15 with TRBJ2-5; 7 bases match TRBD1. J gave up 2 bases and V 0 bases, and 0 bases lay outside the gene matches. The germline V gene has CDR1 LNHNV and CDR2 YYDKDF (reference sequence). This CDR3 region has 14 residues. CDR3 in amino acids: CATSRDRGQETQYF. The CDR3 DNA reads as TGTGCCACCAGCAGAGACAGGGGGCAAGAGACCCAGTACTTC.

The gene calls are TRBV6-1 and TRBJ1-2; TRBD1 matches at 7 bases. Germline V gene lookup returns CDR1 MNHNS and CDR2 SASEGT. There are 14 residues in the CDR3. The V gene end was trimmed by 4 bases and the J gene end by 4 bases; junction bases not matched to a gene: 6. The chain's CDR3 is CASSARGQVYGYTF. In nucleotides, the CDR3 is TGTGCCAGCAGTGCAAGAGGACAGGTCTATGGCTACACCTTC.

The sample holds a few counts of this clonotype. The chain joins TRBV12-3 or TRBV12-4 to TRBJ2-3, with D maybe TRBD1 (7 bases). V was clipped by 7 bases and J by 1 base, with 15 bases between them. CDR3 length: 15 amino acids. The CDR3 spells CASTLGGGGTDTQYF. In DNA, the CDR3 is TGTGCCAGCACCCTCGGAGGGGGCGGCACAGATACGCAGTATTTT.

In its sample, this clonotype was seen a few times. This chain joins TRBV6-6 and TRBJ2-7, with TRBD1 matching over 7 bases. Germline V gives CDR1 MNHNY, CDR2 SVGAGI (reference sequence). J lost 5 bases, V lost 5 bases, and 12 bases had no gene match. There are 15 residues in the CDR3. In nucleotides, the CDR3 is TGTGCCAGCAGTCAGGGACAGTTCGACTTCCACGAGCAGTACGTC. Amino acid sequence: CASSQGQFDFHEQYV.

This chain joins TRBV6-6 and TRBJ1-2; tentative D call: TRBD1 (5 bases). V was pared by 3 bases and J by 5 bases, with 13 bases between. In germline, CDR1 is MNHNY, CDR2 SVGAGI (reference sequence). This CDR3 has 14 amino acids. The CDR3 sequence: CASSYPGLQYGYTF. The DNA of the CDR3 is TGTGCCAGCAGTTATCCGGGGCTCCAATATGGCTACACCTTC.

V gene TRBV6-6 combines with J gene TRBJ2-5; D tentatively reads TRBD1 or TRBD2 (6 bases each). Germline CDR1 reads MNHNY; CDR2 reads SVGAGI (reference sequence). The CDR3 covers 15 residues. V lost 0 bases to trimming and J lost 4 bases, with 12 bases between them. The DNA for the CDR3 is TGTGCCAGCAGTTACTCGTGGGGGGCTATAGAGACCCAGTACTTC. It specifies CASSYSWGAIETQYF.

This clonotype was seen a few times. V and J are TRBV7-2 and TRBJ1-4, with 8 bases matching TRBD1. V lost 4 bases to trimming and J lost 10 bases; unmatched junction nucleotides: 17. The CDR3 length is 17 residues. Germline-derived CDR1 and CDR2 are SGHTA and FQGNSA. The chain's CDR3 is CASSWGYRTGSMRKLFF. CDR3 sequence (DNA): TGTGCCAGCAGCTGGGGATACCGGACAGGGTCTATGCGAAAACTGTTTTTT.

This clonotype was seen a handful of times. The chain combines TRBV5-1 with TRBJ2-3, with TRBD2 matching 9 bases. With V trimmed by 7 bases and J by 6 bases, 9 bases remained unmatched. The germline V gene encodes CDR1 SGHRS and CDR2 YFSETQ. The CDR3 contains 14 residues. CDR3 bases: TGCGCCAGCGGACGGACTAGCGTACCCGATACGCAGTATTTT. Encoded protein: CASGRTSVPDTQYF.

The rearrangement links TRBV6-6 to TRBJ2-1; unclear D gene. Germline V gene data show CDR1 as MNHNY and CDR2 as SVGAGI (reference sequence). The V end was cut by 7 bases, the J end by 0 bases, with 13 bases between. This CDR3 spans 15 amino acids. In nucleotides, the CDR3 is TGTGCCAGCACCAAGGGCGGTAGCTCCTACAATGAGCAGTTCTTC. It translates to CASTKGGSSYNEQFF.

This chain connects TRBV11-2 to TRBJ1-3, with unresolved D. Germline assignment: CDR1 SGHAT and CDR2 FQNNGV. V lost 0 bases to trimming and J lost 8 bases, with 11 bases between them. This CDR3 is built from 14 residues. CDR3 sequence (DNA): TGTGCCAGCAGCTTAGAACCCCGCGGGGACACCATATATTTT. Translating it yields CASSLEPRGDTIYF.

This clonotype was counted ten times or more. The chain recombines TRBV9 with TRBJ2-3; 7 bases are a match to TRBD2. V lost 5 bases to trimming and J lost 2 bases; unmatched junction nucleotides: 11. CDR1 is SGDLS, CDR2 YYNGEE, per germline. This CDR3 contains 16 residues. Written as DNA, the CDR3 is TGTGCCAGCAGTGATGATAGCGGGTATAACACAGATACGCAGTATTTT. Translating gives CASSDDSGYNTDTQYF.

This clonotype has a handful of counts. The chain uses TRBV27 and TRBJ1-2, with D hard to call. The CDR3 consists of 13 residues. V lost 3 bases to trimming and J lost 5 bases, with 10 bases between them. Germline V gene sequence: CDR1 MNHEY, CDR2 SMNVEV (reference sequence). The CDR3 spells CASSLTGLYGYTF. As DNA, the CDR3 is TGTGCCAGCAGTTTGACCGGACTGTATGGCTACACCTTC.

CDR3 residues: CASSHGAGQPQHF. The CDR3 coding sequence is TGTGCCAGCAGCCATGGGGCCGGTCAGCCCCAGCATTTT. The rearrangement links TRBV16 to TRBJ1-5; tentatively, D is TRBD1 (5 bases). This CDR3 region has 13 residues. V lost 3 bases to trimming and J lost 6 bases, with 9 bases between them. Germline CDR1 is KGHSY and CDR2 is FQNENV.

The rearrangement joins TRBV25-1 to TRBJ2-5, with 8 bases that match TRBD1. CDR3 size: 14 residues. CDR1 is MGHDK, CDR2 SYGVNS, per germline. Losses at the gene ends were 3 bases for V and 5 bases for J; bases not matched to a gene: 5. The CDR3 DNA is TGTGCCAGCAGTGATACAGGGGGTCGGGAGACCCAGTACTTC. Protein: CASSDTGGRETQYF.

V and J are TRBV7-9 and TRBJ2-7; tentatively, D is TRBD2 (6 bases). Trimming shortened V by 5 bases and J by 4 bases, and 12 bases separated the two germline ends. This CDR3 has 13 residues. CDR1 is SEHNR, CDR2 FQNEAQ, per germline (reference sequence). For the CDR3, the DNA is TGTGCCAGCAGCCCCGGGAGAACTTACGAGCAGTACGTC. It yields the protein CASSPGRTYEQYV.

The CDR3 coding sequence is TGTGCCAGCAGGAAGCTGGCCACTGAAGCTTTCTTT. The encoded protein is CASRKLATEAFF. V gene TRBV6-2 or TRBV6-3 combines with J gene TRBJ1-1; D remains unclear. V dropped 6 bases and J dropped 4 bases, with 9 bases sitting between them. Germline values: CDR1 MNHEY, CDR2 SVGEGT. The CDR3 runs 12 residues.

This chain connects TRBV12-3 or TRBV12-4 to TRBJ1-3, with D possibly TRBD1 on 6 matching bases. The CDR3 runs to 13 residues. V was clipped by 11 bases and J by 0 bases, with 11 bases between them. CDR3 DNA: TGTGCCGCCAGACAGGTCTCTGGAAACACCATATATTTT. Its protein is CAARQVSGNTIYF.

In its sample, this clonotype was seen a few times. CDR3 nucleotide sequence: TGCAGTGCTAGAGATCTGGGACAGGGTGGGTGGTCCTATAATTCACCCCTCCACTTT. Translating it yields CSARDLGQGGWSYNSPLHF. The V call is TRBV20-1, the J call TRBJ1-6; 9 bases align to TRBD1. This CDR3 comprises 19 residues. CDR1 DFQATT and CDR2 SNEGSKA come from the germline V gene (reference sequence). Losses at the gene ends were 0 bases for V and 1 base for J; bases not matched to a gene: 10.

The chain links TRBV5-4 to TRBJ2-2; D is undetermined. The CDR3 has 14 amino acids. V was shortened by 5 bases and J by 0 bases, with 8 bases between the two germline ends. Germline V gives CDR1 SGHNT, CDR2 YYREEE (reference sequence). In nucleotides, the CDR3 is TGTGCCAGCAGTCCCCGGTCGAACACCGGGGAGCTGTTTTTT. As protein: CASSPRSNTGELFF.

The chain couples TRBV5-1 to TRBJ2-5; TRBD2 aligns across 14 bases. There are 18 residues in the CDR3. Per the germline V gene, CDR1 is SGHRS and CDR2 is YFSETQ. After removal of 4 bases from V and 1 base from J, the junction contained 9 bases not matched to a gene. The CDR3 region has the DNA TGCGCCAGCAGCATTGGGACAGGGACTAGCGGGGGCCAAGAGACCCAGTACTTC. Residues: CASSIGTGTSGGQETQYF.

This clonotype was counted ten times or more. J is TRBJ2-5 and V is TRBV20-1; D unresolved. Germline CDR1 and CDR2: DFQATT and SNEGSKA (reference sequence). The V gene lost 4 bases and the J gene lost 3 bases, with 3 bases spanning the gap. The CDR3 loop spans 10 amino acids. CDR3 sequence (DNA): TGCAGTGCTATAAAAGAGACCCAGTACTTC. Amino acids: CSAIKETQYF.

This clonotype occurred a few times. The chain recombines TRBV11-2 with TRBJ1-4; weak D call: TRBD1 (6 bases). Germline values: CDR1 SGHAT, CDR2 FQNNGV. Trimming removed 6 bases at V and 8 bases at J, with 22 bases between. CDR3 size: 16 residues. The CDR3 region is CASSPLRTASKEKLFF. Here the CDR3 DNA reads TGTGCCAGCAGTCCGCTGCGGACAGCCTCGAAAGAAAAACTGTTTTTT.

This clonotype was recorded at least ten times. The chain has TRBV6-2 or TRBV6-3 and TRBJ1-1, with unresolved D. V lost 5 bases, J lost 0 bases, and 13 bases lay in between. Germline V gives CDR1 MNHEY, CDR2 SVGEGT. The CDR3 is 15 amino acids. DNA of the CDR3: TGTGCCAGCAGTCGTAAAGGGATACTGAACACTGAAGCTTTCTTT. This gives the protein CASSRKGILNTEAFF.

This chain joins TRBV18 and TRBJ1-5; D may be TRBD1 (6 bases). Germline V lookup: CDR1 KGHSH, CDR2 LQKENI. The CDR3 extends over 13 amino acids. The V and J ends lost 9 bases and 4 bases respectively, with 13 bases between them. CDR3 bases: TGTGCCAGTCATGGACAGCTTAATCAGCCCCAGCATTTT. Its translation: CASHGQLNQPQHF.